This record looks at one TCR beta chain sequence and its context. Its target is unknown. This specimen comes from a study of shared clonotypes between healthy human individuals. CDR3 length equals 14 residues. Trimming pared 1 base from V and 6 bases from J, leaving 14 bases between. Germline V CDR1 and CDR2: SGHNT, YYREEE (reference sequence). Sequencing was performed with immunoSEQ multiplex PCR; in TCRdb, only in-frame clones are kept and a portion is missing. This sample has fewer than 1.8 million clones, with 98% found just once. Whole-study results and caveats: Among a handful of donors, roughly 5% of naive CD4 clonotypes were found in common. Non-shared clonotypes displayed generation probabilities falling below those of clonotypes present in all four donors. Sampling was confined to blood; repertoires within tissues likely differ.

The origin of this receptor is a young man in good health. What was sequenced was naive CD4+ T cells sorted from blood. Documented subset: CD45RA+ positively selected. J is TRBJ2-7 and V is TRBV5-4; D possibly corresponds to TRBD1 (5 bases). The CDR3 sequence: CASSLISGIVEQYF. The DNA for the CDR3 is TGTGCCAGCAGCTTGATTTCAGGGATTGTCGAGCAGTACTTC.